The rows below give T cell receptor beta chains drawn from one sample of a study of blood T cell repertoires in COVID-19. Sequenced by immunoSEQ multiplex PCR; TCRdb stores in-frame clones only, minus some. The sample consists of under 250,000 clones, approximately 78% of them appearing once. The specimen was peripheral blood. Receptor source: a woman aged 40 to 50 with acute or convalescent COVID-19. The CDR3 runs from the conserved cysteine through the conserved F or W. Each record gives: V gene, J gene, D gene, clone size, CDR3 protein, CDR3 DNA. D genes are given only for firm matches. Clone size, where shown, is once, few, many, or a class for clones that have expanded.

TRBV15	TRBJ2-7	NA	NA	CATSRGGQLYEQYF	TGTGCCACCAGCAGAGGAGGACAGCTTTACGAGCAGTACTTC
TRBV10-3	TRBJ1-1	NA	NA	CAIRLEGSYTEAFF	TGTGCCATCAGATTAGAGGGTTCGTACACTGAAGCTTTCTTT
TRBV10-2	TRBJ1-1	TRBD1	NA	CASRPVTGASEVFF	TGCGCCAGCAGGCCCGTTACAGGGGCTAGCGAGGTTTTCTTT
TRBV12-5	TRBJ2-7	NA	NA	CASGLTDFGGWSGKNYEQYF	TGTGCTAGTGGTTTGACAGATTTCGGGGGATGGAGCGGAAAAAACTACGAGCAGTACTTC
TRBV12-3/TRBV12-4	TRBJ1-1	NA	NA	CASSFQGLTEAFF	TGTGCCAGCAGTTTCCAGGGTCTCACTGAAGCTTTCTTT
TRBV13	TRBJ2-1	TRBD2	NA	CASSLGLAGGPHNEQFF	TGTGCCAGCAGCTTAGGACTAGCGGGAGGGCCCCACAATGAGCAGTTCTTC
TRBV5-1	TRBJ2-1	TRBD2	few	CASSPTLAGGYNEQFF	TGCGCCAGCAGCCCGACCCTAGCGGGAGGTTACAATGAGCAGTTCTTC
TRBV2	TRBJ1-1	NA	NA	CASTSVDTEAFF	TGTGCCAGCACTTCGGTTGACACTGAAGCTTTCTTT
TRBV7-3	TRBJ2-1	TRBD1	NA	CASSQQGAYNEQFF	TGTGCCAGCAGCCAACAGGGGGCCTACAATGAGCAGTTCTTC
TRBV6-6	TRBJ1-2	NA	NA	CASSGRNSNYGYTF	TGTGCCAGCAGTGGCCGCAATTCTAACTATGGCTACACCTTC
TRBV21-1	TRBJ2-3	NA	NA	CASNLAGGTDTQYF	TGTGCCAGCAACCTAGCGGGGGGCACAGATACGCAGTATTTT
TRBV9	TRBJ1-4	NA	NA	CASSVDLRTDEKLFF	TGTGCCAGCAGCGTAGATCTCCGGACAGATGAAAAACTGTTTTTT
TRBV2	TRBJ1-2	NA	once	CASSEDREGWGYYGYTF	TGTGCCAGCAGTGAAGACCGGGAGGGCTGGGGTTACTATGGCTACACCTTC
TRBV18	TRBJ1-2	TRBD1	NA	CASPGQVNYGYTF	TGTGCCAGCCCGGGACAGGTTAACTATGGCTACACCTTC
TRBV6-5	TRBJ1-6	NA	NA	CASSLPGNSPLHF	TGTGCCAGCAGTCTCCCAGGGAATTCACCCCTCCACTTT
TRBV25-1	TRBJ2-5	NA	NA	CASSESGRATETQYF	TGTGCCAGCAGTGAAAGCGGTAGGGCAACAGAGACCCAGTACTTC
TRBV3-1/TRBV3-2	TRBJ1-6	TRBD1	NA	CASSQDPTGRRSPLHF	TGTGCCAGCAGCCAAGACCCGACAGGGCGGAGGTCACCCCTCCACTTT
TRBV6-6	TRBJ2-7	TRBD2	NA	CASSPSGRVTYEQYF	TGTGCCAGCAGCCCCAGCGGGAGGGTTACCTACGAGCAGTACTTC
TRBV4-1	TRBJ1-1	TRBD1	NA	CASSQDPGQGARAFF	TGCGCCAGCAGCCAAGATCCGGGACAGGGGGCGCGGGCTTTCTTT
TRBV15	TRBJ1-1	NA	NA	CATSPHRSNTEAFF	TGTGCCACCAGCCCCCACAGGAGTAACACTGAAGCTTTCTTT
TRBV19	TRBJ1-1	TRBD1	NA	CASSTLPGQGMNTEAFF	TGTGCCAGTAGTACCCTCCCGGGACAGGGAATGAACACTGAAGCTTTCTTT
TRBV11-2	TRBJ2-3	TRBD2	NA	CASSRLAGGQDTQYF	TGTGCCAGCAGCAGACTAGCGGGGGGGCAAGATACGCAGTATTTT
TRBV2	TRBJ1-1	NA	NA	CASSLNRLNTEAFF	TGTGCCAGCAGTCTTAACAGGTTGAACACTGAAGCTTTCTTT